Listed below are T cell receptor beta chains from one sample, sequenced in a study of PD-1 blockade in classical Hodgkin lymphoma. TCRdb's copy holds only in-frame clones and misses some; the assay was immunoSEQ multiplex PCR. Among under 25,000 clones listed, 65% to 80% were seen once. Here the sequenced sample was CD4+ T cells from blood, taken before the fourth cycle of nivolumab. The source of these receptors is a human donor with classical Hodgkin lymphoma. Both conserved end residues are part of each CDR3. The D gene is left open where the match is weak. Size is omitted from some rows. Given values are once, few, many or a class for expanded clones.

clone_size: NA
v_call: TRBV5-7
j_call: TRBJ2-6
d_call: TRBD1
cdr3_aa: CASSSDRGESGANVLTF
cdr3_nt: TGTGCCAGCAGCTCTGACAGGGGAGAGTCTGGGGCCAACGTCCTGACTTTC

clone_size: NA
v_call: TRBV10-3
j_call: TRBJ2-7
d_call: NA
cdr3_aa: CAISEYGWGIDEQYF
cdr3_nt: TGTGCCATCAGTGAGTATGGATGGGGCATAGACGAGCAGTACTTC

clone_size: few
v_call: TRBV10-3
j_call: TRBJ1-2
d_call: NA
cdr3_aa: CAISVGQGIYGYTF
cdr3_nt: TGTGCCATCAGTGTGGGGCAGGGGATCTATGGCTACACCTTC

clone_size: NA
v_call: TRBV7-2
j_call: TRBJ2-7
d_call: NA
cdr3_aa: CASSRNDYEQYF
cdr3_nt: TGTGCCAGCAGCCGAAATGACTACGAGCAGTACTTC

clone_size: NA
v_call: TRBV5-4
j_call: TRBJ1-1
d_call: NA
cdr3_aa: CASSPQVGINTEAFF
cdr3_nt: TGTGCCAGCAGCCCCCAGGTAGGGATAAACACTGAAGCTTTCTTT

clone_size: NA
v_call: TRBV7-4
j_call: TRBJ2-7
d_call: NA
cdr3_aa: CASSLVGSEQYF
cdr3_nt: TGTGCCAGCAGCTTAGTGGGCAGCGAGCAGTACTTC

clone_size: NA
v_call: TRBV19
j_call: TRBJ2-4
d_call: TRBD1
cdr3_aa: CASSNQKDRVNIQYF
cdr3_nt: TGTGCCAGTAGTAACCAAAAGGACAGGGTAAACATTCAGTACTTC

clone_size: NA
v_call: TRBV19
j_call: TRBJ1-4
d_call: TRBD1
cdr3_aa: CASSTRTGGGEKLFF
cdr3_nt: TGTGCCAGTAGTACCCGGACAGGAGGTGGTGAAAAACTGTTTTTT

clone_size: NA
v_call: TRBV7-2
j_call: TRBJ2-5
d_call: NA
cdr3_aa: CASSLGQVKETQYF
cdr3_nt: TGTGCCAGCAGCTTAGGACAGGTTAAAGAGACCCAGTACTTC

clone_size: few
v_call: TRBV29-1
j_call: TRBJ2-3
d_call: NA
cdr3_aa: CSVDGSTDTQYF
cdr3_nt: TGCAGCGTTGACGGTAGCACAGATACGCAGTATTTT